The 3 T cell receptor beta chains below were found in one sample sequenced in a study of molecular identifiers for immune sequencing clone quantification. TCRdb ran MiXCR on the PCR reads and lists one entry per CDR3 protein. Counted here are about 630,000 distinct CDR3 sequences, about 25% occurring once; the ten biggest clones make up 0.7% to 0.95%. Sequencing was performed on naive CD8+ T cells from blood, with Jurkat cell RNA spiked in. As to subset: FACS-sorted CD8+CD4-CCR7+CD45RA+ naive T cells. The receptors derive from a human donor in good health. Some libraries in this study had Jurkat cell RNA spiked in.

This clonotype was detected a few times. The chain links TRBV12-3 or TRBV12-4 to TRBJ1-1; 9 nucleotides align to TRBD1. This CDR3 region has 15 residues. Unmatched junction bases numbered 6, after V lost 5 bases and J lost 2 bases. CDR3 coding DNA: TGTGCCAGCAGTAGCCCGGGACAGGGTAACACTGAAGCTTTCTTT. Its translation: CASSSPGQGNTEAFF.

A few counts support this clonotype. CDR3 residues: CASNRNTGVHQPQHF. Written as DNA, the CDR3 is TGTGCCAGCAACAGGAACACAGGGGTACATCAGCCCCAGCATTTT. This chain links TRBV28 with TRBJ1-5; 7 bases line up with TRBD1. The length of the CDR3 is 15 residues. Germline V CDR1 and CDR2: MDHEN, SYDVKM. J lost 5 bases, V lost 7 bases, and 11 bases had no gene match.

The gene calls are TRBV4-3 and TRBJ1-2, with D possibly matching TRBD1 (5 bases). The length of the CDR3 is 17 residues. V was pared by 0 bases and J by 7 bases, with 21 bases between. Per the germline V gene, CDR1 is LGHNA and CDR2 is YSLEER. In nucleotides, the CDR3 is TGCGCCAGCAGCCAAGATCGTTGGGGGAAGGGATTTCTTGGCTACACCTTC. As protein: CASSQDRWGKGFLGYTF.